The rows below give T cell receptor beta chains drawn from one sample of a study of cytomegalovirus exposure and HLA in healthy donors. This table comes from immunoSEQ multiplex PCR, and its TCRdb copy is limited to in-frame clones, with some not included. The sample holds about 110,000 clones; about 73% are singletons and the top ten take 1.3%. Sequencing was carried out using PBMCs. These receptors all stem from a woman younger than 45 in good health and CMV-seronegative. CDR3s include the opening cysteine and the closing phenylalanine or tryptophan. Fields, in order: J gene, D gene, clone size, V gene, CDR3 protein, CDR3 DNA. A D gene is named only where the DNA matches it firmly. Part of the rows lack a size; the others show once, few, many or a class for expanded clones.

TRBJ1-1 TRBD1 - TRBV2 CASSERVTGANTEAFF TGTGCCAGCAGTGAAAGGGTGACAGGGGCGAACACTGAAGCTTTCTTT
TRBJ1-1 - - TRBV6-1 CASRESGSSTEAFF TGTGCCAGCAGGGAAAGTGGCAGTTCGACTGAAGCTTTCTTT
TRBJ1-3 - few TRBV9 CASSVDGQPGNTIYF TGTGCCAGCAGCGTTGACGGACAGCCGGGAAACACCATATATTTT
TRBJ2-6 - - TRBV28 CASSFRRGAGANVLTF TGTGCCAGCAGTTTTCGGAGGGGAGCTGGGGCCAACGTCCTGACTTTC
TRBJ2-3 - - TRBV7-3 CASSLIATDTQYF TGTGCCAGCAGCTTAATAGCAACGGATACGCAGTATTTT
TRBJ1-6 - - TRBV15 CATSRVGGSSYNSPLHF TGTGCCACCAGCAGAGTGGGGGGAAGCTCCTATAATTCACCCCTCCACTTT
TRBJ2-3 TRBD1 - TRBV5-4 CASSNLGQGNTDTQYF TGTGCCAGCAGCAACCTCGGACAGGGAAATACAGATACGCAGTATTTT
TRBJ2-7 TRBD1 - TRBV4-3 CASSLSTGGIHEQYF TGCGCCAGCAGCCTTTCGACAGGGGGCATACACGAGCAGTACTTC
TRBJ1-2 - - TRBV4-3 CASSQEYNAASLYGYTF TGCGCCAGCAGCCAAGAATATAATGCCGCCTCACTCTATGGCTACACCTTC
TRBJ1-5 - - TRBV28 CASNPPSQPQHF TGTGCCAGCAATCCCCCGAGTCAGCCCCAGCATTTT
TRBJ1-1 - - TRBV4-3 CASSRDTEAFF TGCGCCAGCAGCCGAGACACTGAAGCTTTCTTT
TRBJ1-6 - - TRBV6-6 CASRDRDFYNSPLHF TGTGCCAGCAGGGACAGAGACTTCTATAATTCACCCCTCCACTTT
TRBJ1-5 - - TRBV30 CAWSSPTPVTVRQPQHF TGTGCCTGGAGTTCGCCCACTCCGGTCACGGTCCGACAGCCCCAGCATTTT
TRBJ2-7 - - TRBV7-6 CASSPYSGSYEQYF TGTGCCAGCAGCCCCTATTCGGGCTCCTACGAGCAGTACTTC
TRBJ1-1 - - TRBV27 CASSHDIDTEAFF TGTGCCAGCAGTCACGACATTGACACTGAAGCTTTCTTT
TRBJ2-2 - - TRBV11-3 CASSSRATNTGELFF TGTGCCAGCAGCTCCAGGGCAACGAACACCGGGGAGCTGTTTTTT
TRBJ1-2 - - TRBV30 CAWTLGAMRGYTF TGTGCCTGGACCCTTGGGGCTATGAGGGGCTACACCTTC
TRBJ2-7 - - TRBV7-2 CASSSGTQVVEQYF TGTGCCAGCAGCTCCGGGACTCAGGTTGTCGAGCAGTACTTC
TRBJ2-5 - - TRBV30 CAWSVSLQWQETQYF TGTGCCTGGAGTGTATCCCTTCAGTGGCAAGAGACCCAGTACTTC
TRBJ1-1 TRBD1 - TRBV5-4 CASSLVGQGLKNTEAFF TGTGCCAGCAGCTTGGTGGGACAGGGCCTGAAGAACACTGAAGCTTTCTTT